This T cell receptor (beta chain) appears in the sequencing data of a study of CD8 T cells in ankylosing spondylitis. Study results and limitations: Reactive arthritis synovial fluid and blood were previously reported to contain some motif variants.

Using its own MiXCR run on the 5' RACE reads, TCRdb lists one record per CDR3 protein. The sample shows approximately 250,000 distinct CDR3 sequences, 24% of them seen only once. Concerning this clonotype: The antigen is not known.

The length of the CDR3 is 16 residues. The germline gives CDR1 DFQATT, CDR2 SNEGSKA (reference sequence). V lost 2 bases, J lost 2 bases, and 11 bases stayed unmatched. Sample: blood, either unsorted or a sorted T cell fraction (not recorded which). The sequence derives from a male donor with ankylosing spondylitis or in good health (not recorded which). The chain recombines TRBV20-1 with TRBJ2-7, with 8 positions matching TRBD1. As DNA, the CDR3 is TGCAGTGCTAGATGGTCCCGGACAGGGCATCCCTACGAGCAGTACTTC. This translates into CSARWSRTGHPYEQYF.